The present T cell receptor (beta chain) was sequenced within a study of blood T cell repertoires in COVID-19. Study at large: From the United States, Italy and Spain came samples of acute and convalescent COVID-19. In each case, the material was cDNA or gDNA derived from T cells, B-cell-depleted T cells, or PBMCs.

The CDR3 sequence is 13 residues long. The V end lost 5 bases, the J end lost 4 bases, and 11 bases lay between the germline ends. Germline CDR1 SNHLY, CDR2 FYNNEI. In the original analysis: Reference gene primer amplification in the assay estimated nucleated cell counts. Using immunoSEQ multiplex PCR, the repertoire was profiled, and TCRdb retains in-frame clones only, with some absent. The V and J calls and clone size were taken over from that table, and D and trimming were inferred from the DNA. The sample shows 29,000 or so clones, 55% to 80% of them seen only once. Sequencing was performed on peripheral blood. This sequence originates from a human donor in a cohort sampled during active COVID-19. The rearrangement uses TRBV2 and TRBJ2-5; D may be TRBD2 (5 bases). The CDR3: CASSSVRGETQYF. The CDR3 DNA reads as TGTGCCAGCAGTTCGGTCCGGGGAGAGACCCAGTACTTC.